Below are 3 T cell receptor beta chains sequenced from a single sample in a study of shared clonotypes between healthy human individuals. Naive CD8 cells lacked CD45RO, underwent positive selection for CCR7 and left out terminally differentiated effector memory CD45RA+ cells. Repertoires were generated with immunoSEQ multiplex PCR, while TCRdb's copy carries only in-frame clones and drops some. This table holds millions of clones, approximately 94% found once. Sequences were obtained from naive CD8+ T cells sorted from blood. These receptors were obtained from a young man in good health.

The J gene is TRBJ1-2, the V gene TRBV28; D remains unclear. CDR1 is MDHEN, CDR2 SYDVKM, per germline. Between the trimmed V and J ends, which lost 3 bases and 8 bases, there was a span of 13 bases. CDR3 length equals 13 residues. The DNA of the CDR3 is TGTGCCAGCAGTTTTCGTCTAACTGGGGGCTACACCTTC. Encoded protein: CASSFRLTGGYTF.

This clone was observed a single time. The CDR3 sequence is CASSIRGVENEQYF. The CDR3 nucleotides are TGTGCCAGTAGTATACGGGGGGTGGAGAACGAGCAGTACTTC. The rearrangement joins TRBV19 to TRBJ2-7, with TRBD2 matching over 7 bases. Germline trimming cut 2 bases from V and 5 bases from J; bases unmatched to any gene: 6. CDR3 length: 14 amino acids. Germline V CDR1 and CDR2: LNHDA, SQIVND (reference sequence).

CDR3 DNA sequence: TGTGCCAGCAGCGTGAGTCCCCTGCCCGGGGGCACAGATACGCAGTATTTT. Translating gives CASSVSPLPGGTDTQYF. The V gene is TRBV9, the J gene TRBJ2-3; weak D call: TRBD2 (5 bases). V was pared by 2 bases and J by 1 base, with 17 bases between. In germline, CDR1 is SGDLS, CDR2 YYNGEE. The CDR3 extends over 17 amino acids.